The clone carrying this T cell receptor (beta chain) was recorded at least ten times. TCRdb fed the 5' RACE reads into MiXCR, producing one record per CDR3 protein. The sample lists around 33,000 distinct CDR3 sequences; approximately 5% were seen once. The record originates from a study of early T cells in non-severe SARS-CoV-2 infection. Germline V gene sequence: CDR1 SQVTM, CDR2 ANQGSEA. V shed 6 bases and J 3 bases; nucleotides not matched to a gene: 10. The CDR3 contains 14 residues. The sample taken for sequencing was whole blood. This sequence was found in an adult who was a healthcare worker with PCR-confirmed SARS-CoV-2 infection or an uninfected control (not recorded which). The genes are TRBV29-1 and TRBJ2-7, with 8 bases that match TRBD1. The CDR3 coding sequence is TGCAGCGTCGCCGCCGACAGGGGTTTCTACGAGCAGTACTTC. This translates into CSVAADRGFYEQYF.